The rows below give T cell receptor beta chains drawn from one sample of a study of beta chain features in type 1 diabetes. Data came from immunoSEQ multiplex PCR; TCRdb stores just in-frame clones and leaves some out. This table has roughly 300,000 clones, roughly 8% appearing once. The material sequenced was central memory CD4+ T cells from blood. All receptors derive from a woman aged 18-30 years in good health. The CDR3 runs from the conserved cysteine through the conserved F or W. The order of the fields is J gene, V gene, D gene, clone size, CDR3 protein, CDR3 DNA. A D gene is named only where the DNA matches it firmly. The listing skips clone size in some rows; elsewhere it reads once, few, many or a size class.

TRBJ2-1 TRBV28 TRBD2 many CASSSDTSGRYNEQFF TGTGCCAGCAGTTCTGACACTAGCGGGAGGTACAATGAGCAGTTCTTC
TRBJ2-1 TRBV21-1 . many CASTKPQSRLDLEFF TGTGCCAGCACTAAACCCCAAAGTCGACTAGACCTGGAGTTCTTC
TRBJ2-3 TRBV7-3 TRBD2 . CASSSLAGQGDTQYF TGTGCCAGCAGCTCCCTAGCGGGGCAAGGAGATACGCAGTATTTT
TRBJ2-7 TRBV2 TRBD2 few CASSSSSGRFEQYF TGTGCCAGCAGTTCCTCTAGCGGGAGATTCGAGCAGTACTTC
TRBJ2-3 TRBV14 TRBD2 few CASSQVAGGSADTQYF TGTGCCAGCAGCCAAGTTGCGGGAGGGTCGGCAGATACGCAGTATTTT
TRBJ2-7 TRBV7-9 TRBD1 many CASSYAAGQGRNEQYF TGTGCCAGCAGCTACGCCGCGGGACAGGGTCGAAACGAGCAGTACTTC
TRBJ2-5 TRBV5-1 TRBD2 . CASSEASGRTQETQYF TGCGCCAGCAGCGAGGCTAGCGGGAGGACCCAAGAGACCCAGTACTTC
TRBJ2-7 TRBV4-3 . . CASSQDWGGLGYEQYF TGCGCCAGCAGCCAAGATTGGGGGGGGCTTGGGTACGAGCAGTACTTC
TRBJ2-3 TRBV4-2 . many CASSQDLPGGGTQYF TGTGCCAGCAGCCAAGACCTGCCCGGGGGCGGTACGCAGTATTTT
TRBJ2-3 TRBV7-2 . . CASSLAVLTDTQYF TGTGCCAGCAGCTTAGCGGTGCTCACAGATACGCAGTATTTT
TRBJ1-5 TRBV19 TRBD1 . CASIPDRGASNQPQHF TGTGCCAGTATCCCGGACAGGGGGGCAAGCAATCAGCCCCAGCATTTT
TRBJ1-4 TRBV28 . few CASRAWGSKLFF TGTGCCAGCAGGGCGTGGGGGTCAAAACTGTTTTTT
TRBJ2-4 TRBV7-2 . many CASSAQGGNIQYF TGTGCCAGCAGCGCGCAGGGGGGGAACATTCAGTACTTC
TRBJ1-5 TRBV28 . many CASSFLYSDQPQHF TGTGCCAGCAGTTTTCTCTATAGCGATCAGCCCCAGCATTTT
TRBJ2-1 TRBV9 TRBD2 few CASSVGTSANDNEQFF TGTGCCAGCAGCGTGGGAACTAGCGCCAACGACAATGAGCAGTTCTTC
TRBJ2-1 TRBV4-3 . few CASSQDVLAIHEQFF TGCGCCAGCAGCCAAGATGTACTAGCCATTCATGAGCAGTTCTTC
TRBJ2-1 TRBV10-3 . few CAITEGYNEQFF TGTGCCATCACCGAGGGTTACAATGAGCAGTTCTTC
TRBJ2-7 TRBV28 . . CASSLTTRGGSEQYF TGTGCCAGCAGTTTAACGACTAGGGGTGGTAGCGAGCAGTACTTC
TRBJ2-5 TRBV7-9 . . CASSLAGGLRQETQYF TGTGCCAGCAGCTTAGCTGGGGGGCTCCGGCAAGAGACCCAGTACTTC
TRBJ2-7 TRBV2 . many CASDITRGEQYF TGTGCCAGCGACATCACTAGGGGCGAGCAGTACTTC
TRBJ2-2 TRBV6-5 . few CASSYSVYNAGELFF TGTGCCAGCAGTTACTCGGTGTATAACGCCGGGGAGCTGTTTTTT
TRBJ2-5 TRBV19 . few CASSRLWGETQYF TGTGCCAGTTCCCGACTTTGGGGGGAGACCCAGTACTTC
TRBJ2-5 TRBV5-6 . . CASSLEGRETQYF TGTGCCAGCAGCTTGGAGGGGCGCGAGACCCAGTACTTC
TRBJ2-1 TRBV6-6 TRBD2 few CASSAGGPGNEQFF TGTGCCAGCAGCGCGGGAGGGCCAGGAAATGAGCAGTTCTTC
TRBJ2-1 TRBV7-2 . few CASTEDYYNEQFF TGTGCCAGCACAGAGGACTACTACAATGAGCAGTTCTTC
TRBJ2-7 TRBV5-1 . . CASSAIYQGYEQYF TGCGCCAGCAGCGCGATATACCAGGGCTACGAGCAGTACTTC
TRBJ1-1 TRBV9 . many CASSPGPGTEAFF TGTGCCAGCAGCCCGGGGCCGGGCACTGAAGCTTTCTTT
TRBJ2-5 TRBV6-5 TRBD1 few CAISRQGVQETQYF TGTGCCATCAGCCGACAGGGGGTCCAAGAGACCCAGTACTTC
TRBJ1-2 TRBV5-4 TRBD1 few CASSPTTGANYGYTF TGTGCCAGCAGCCCTACTACAGGGGCCAACTATGGCTACACCTTC
TRBJ2-7 TRBV5-6 . . CASSTGAENEQYF TGTGCCAGCTCAACGGGAGCCGAGAACGAGCAGTACTTC
TRBJ2-6 TRBV28 . few CASRKVVSGANVLTF TGTGCCAGCAGAAAAGTGGTTTCGGGGGCCAACGTCCTGACTTTC
TRBJ2-4 TRBV5-4 TRBD2 . CASSLRREGAQNIQYF TGTGCCAGCAGCTTAAGGCGGGAGGGCGCCCAAAACATTCAGTACTTC
TRBJ2-1 TRBV10-3 TRBD2 few CAISPGTTTYNEQFF TGTGCCATCAGTCCAGGGACTACCACCTACAATGAGCAGTTCTTC
TRBJ2-2 TRBV7-2 . . CASSMGNTGELFF TGTGCCAGCAGCATGGGTAACACCGGGGAGCTGTTTTTT
TRBJ2-6 TRBV25-1 . many CASSELGQSGANVLTF TGTGCCAGCAGCGAACTAGGGCAATCTGGGGCCAACGTCCTGACTTTC
TRBJ2-1 TRBV7-8 . . CASSPLAAAGYNEQFF TGTGCCAGCAGCCCATTAGCGGCAGCCGGCTACAATGAGCAGTTCTTC
TRBJ2-5 TRBV27 TRBD1 . CASSRISGTGGAGETQYF TGTGCCAGCAGTCGCATCTCCGGGACAGGGGGCGCGGGGGAGACCCAGTACTTC
TRBJ2-3 TRBV11-1 TRBD2 many CASSPRGGRTDTQYF TGTGCCAGCAGCCCTAGGGGCGGGAGAACAGATACGCAGTATTTT
TRBJ1-2 TRBV7-9 TRBD1 . CASSRTGGEASHGYTF TGTGCCAGCAGCAGGACAGGGGGCGAAGCCTCACATGGCTACACCTTC
TRBJ2-5 TRBV29-1 . few CSVEDRNGETQYF TGCAGCGTTGAAGATCGAAACGGAGAGACCCAGTACTTC
TRBJ2-5 TRBV9 TRBD2 few CASSVATGGRGQETQYF TGTGCCAGCAGCGTAGCTACTGGCGGGAGGGGCCAAGAGACCCAGTACTTC
TRBJ2-5 TRBV4-2 . few CASSPFGLAGETQYF TGTGCCAGCAGCCCCTTTGGGCTAGCCGGGGAGACCCAGTACTTC
TRBJ2-2 TRBV7-9 . . CASSLGYITGELFF TGTGCCAGCAGCTTAGGCTACATCACCGGGGAGCTGTTTTTT
TRBJ1-5 TRBV6-6 TRBD1 many CASTDRGNQPQHF TGTGCCAGCACCGACAGGGGAAATCAGCCCCAGCATTTT
TRBJ1-6 TRBV7-2 . . CASSLGTGIRVNSPLHF TGTGCCAGCAGCTTAGGAACAGGGATTAGGGTCAATTCACCCCTCCACTTT
TRBJ2-7 TRBV7-2 . . CASSLVREQYF TGTGCCAGCAGCTTAGTTCGCGAGCAGTACTTC
TRBJ1-2 TRBV2 . . CASSQANYGYTF TGTGCCAGCAGCCAGGCTAACTATGGCTACACCTTC
TRBJ1-2 TRBV15 . many CATSRDSYGYTF TGTGCCACCAGCAGAGACAGCTATGGCTACACCTTC
TRBJ2-7 TRBV7-2 TRBD1 . CASSLGYRGHEQYF TGTGCCAGCAGCTTAGGTTACAGGGGTCACGAGCAGTACTTC
TRBJ2-7 TRBV5-1 . . CASSLAAGSSYEQYF TGCGCCAGCAGCTTGGCGGCGGGGAGCTCCTACGAGCAGTACTTC
TRBJ2-7 TRBV7-2 TRBD2 . CASSFLAGGRNEQYF TGTGCCAGCAGCTTCCTAGCGGGAGGGCGTAACGAGCAGTACTTC
TRBJ2-1 TRBV5-1 TRBD1 few CASSTTGGSAYNEQFF TGCGCCAGCAGTACTACAGGGGGTAGCGCCTACAATGAGCAGTTCTTC
TRBJ2-1 TRBV14 TRBD2 many CASSQKGLAGFDEQFF TGTGCCAGCAGCCAAAAGGGGCTAGCGGGATTTGATGAGCAGTTCTTC
TRBJ2-5 TRBV7-2 . . CASSPNTGRQETQYF TGTGCCAGCAGTCCCAATACGGGACGCCAAGAGACCCAGTACTTC
TRBJ1-2 TRBV9 . . CASSVDQGHWYGYTF TGTGCCAGCAGCGTAGACCAGGGGCACTGGTATGGCTACACCTTC
TRBJ2-1 TRBV5-1 . many CASSSSHSNYNEQFF TGCGCCAGCAGTTCGTCCCATTCCAACTACAATGAGCAGTTCTTC
TRBJ2-2 TRBV11-2 TRBD2 few CASSFPGGRNGELFF TGTGCCAGCAGCTTCCCGGGGGGACGTAACGGGGAGCTGTTTTTT
TRBJ1-5 TRBV12-5 . many CASGVGRGKGGNQPQHF TGTGCTAGTGGCGTAGGGCGGGGGAAAGGGGGCAATCAGCCCCAGCATTTT
TRBJ2-5 TRBV5-6 . few CASSLAAETQYF TGTGCCAGCAGCTTGGCTGCCGAGACCCAGTACTTC